The entry that follows covers one T cell receptor beta chain sequence. The sample is drawn from a study of blood T cell repertoires in COVID-19. About the research overall: Italy, Spain and the United States were the sources of the convalescent and acute COVID-19 samples. T cells, B-cell-depleted T cells, or PBMCs supplied cDNA or gDNA.

As handled by the study authors: Using reference gene primer amplification, nucleated cell counts were estimated. Some clones are missing from TCRdb's copy, which holds only in-frame ones; the method was immunoSEQ multiplex PCR. For V, J and clone size, that table is used; D and trimming come from the DNA. The table records about 73,000 clones, roughly 84% of them present only once. The V and J ends lost 5 bases and 4 bases respectively, with 18 bases between them. The CDR3 has 16 amino acids. Germline-derived CDR1 and CDR2 are LGHNA and YNFKEQ. The chain uses TRBV4-2 and TRBJ1-5; the D gene is possibly TRBD1 (5 bases). The receptor was derived from a human donor in a cohort sampled during active COVID-19. Sequencing input: peripheral blood. In DNA form, the CDR3 reads TGTGCCAGCAGCGAGCAAGGAGGGGCTTGGAATCAGCCCCAGCATTTT. It codes for CASSEQGGAWNQPQHF.